Sequencing of this T cell receptor (beta chain) was carried out in a study of radiation and T cells in renal cell carcinoma. General study results and limits: In blood, top tumor clones expanded by 2 weeks, shrinking by 4. Baseline intratumoral clonotype presence is unknown without pretreatment biopsies.

Time point noted: baseline pretreatment blood. Specified treatment: 15 Gy SBRT to primary tumor, nephrectomy 4 weeks later. As regards this clone: Its antigen is unknown.

The CDR3 covers 14 residues. Trimming cost V 3 bases and J 1 base, with 6 bases left between them. CDR1 is KGHSH and CDR2 is LQKENI in the germline V gene. Sequencing used immunoSEQ multiplex PCR; TCRdb keeps in-frame clones, though not all of them. The data contain 150,000 or so clones, 88% of them singletons. The TCR originated in a woman aged 70 to 79 with renal cell carcinoma. Source: blood, taken from a patient whose treatment included radiotherapy and nephrectomy. This chain connects TRBV18 to TRBJ2-2; no reliable D call. The CDR3 bases are TGTGCCAGCTCACCCCTAGGGAACACCGGGGAGCTGTTTTTT. Translated, it gives CASSPLGNTGELFF.